This T cell receptor beta chain was recovered during a study of T cells in Graves' hyperthyroidism and ophthalmopathy. The study's findings and limits: A 13 V-J model separated ophthalmopathy from stable hyperthyroidism.

Uncontrolled infection, other autoimmune disease, pregnancy or lactation excluded patients. Diagnoses were made from clinical symptoms, serum measures (thyroxine and TRAb), thyroid ultrasound and orbital computed tomography. In regard to this clonotype: Its specificity is unknown.

Trimming left V 5 bases short and J 0 bases short, with 14 bases between. The CDR3 spans 16 residues. The germline gives CDR1 SGHAT, CDR2 FQNNGV. TCR beta CDR3 region amplification was performed from RNA transcripts. Carried out on the TCR CDR3, a first-round RT-PCR used the HTBI primer set. TCRdb recomputed calls from the multiplex PCR reads with MiXCR, one row per CDR3 protein. The sample has around 570,000 distinct CDR3 sequences; less than 20% are singletons. Sequencing used blood. The TCR originated in a man aged 40-49 years with Graves' ophthalmopathy. V is TRBV11-2 and J is TRBJ2-1, with D perhaps assigned TRBD1 or TRBD2 (5 bases each). Here the CDR3 DNA reads TGTGCCAGCAGCCCCCTCGGGGCTGCCTCCTACAATGAGCAGTTCTTC. Its protein is CASSPLGAASYNEQFF. Full variable domain (outside the CDR3, taken from reference TRBV11-2 and TRBJ2-1): EAGVAQSPRYKIIEKRQSVAFWCNPISGHATLYWYQQILGQGPKLLIQFQNNGVVDDSQLPKDRFSAERLKGVDSTLKIQPAKLEDSAVYLCASSPLGAASYNEQFFGPGTRLTVL.